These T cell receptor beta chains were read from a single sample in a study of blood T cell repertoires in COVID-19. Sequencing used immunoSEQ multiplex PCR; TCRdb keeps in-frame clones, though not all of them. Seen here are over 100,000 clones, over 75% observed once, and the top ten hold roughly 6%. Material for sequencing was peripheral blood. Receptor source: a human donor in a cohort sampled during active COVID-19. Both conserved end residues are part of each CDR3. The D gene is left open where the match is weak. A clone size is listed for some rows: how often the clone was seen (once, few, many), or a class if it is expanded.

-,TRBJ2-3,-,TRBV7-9,CASSLDSDTQYF,TGTGCCAGCAGCTTAGACTCTGATACGCAGTATTTT
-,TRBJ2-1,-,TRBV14,CASSLSGVRGEQFF,TGTGCCAGCAGCCTTTCGGGAGTCAGAGGTGAGCAGTTCTTC
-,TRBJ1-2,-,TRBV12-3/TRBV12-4,CASSLSGGYTF,TGTGCCAGCAGTTTAAGCGGGGGCTACACCTTC
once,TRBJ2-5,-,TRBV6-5,CASLPTAGWQKTQYF,TGTGCCAGCCTCCCGACGGCGGGTTGGCAAAAGACCCAGTACTTC
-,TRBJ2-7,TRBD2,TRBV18,CASSPPSLAGIYEQYF,TGTGCCAGCTCACCACCGTCGCTAGCGGGGATCTACGAGCAGTACTTC
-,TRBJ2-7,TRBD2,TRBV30,CAWRRLAEIYEQYF,TGTGCCTGGAGACGACTAGCCGAAATCTACGAGCAGTACTTC
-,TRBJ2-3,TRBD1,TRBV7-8,CASSFYSGTGELADTQYF,TGTGCCAGCAGCTTTTATTCCGGGACAGGGGAGTTGGCAGATACGCAGTATTTT
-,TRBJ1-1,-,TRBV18,CASSPNSGTEAFF,TGTGCCAGCTCACCAAATTCGGGGACTGAAGCTTTCTTT
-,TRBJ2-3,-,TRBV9,CASGPGGATDTQYF,TGTGCCAGCGGCCCGGGGGGCGCAACAGATACGCAGTATTTT
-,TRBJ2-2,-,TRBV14,CASSQDTPGTPKTGELFF,TGTGCCAGCAGCCAAGATACGCCCGGGACTCCTAAAACCGGGGAGCTGTTTTTT
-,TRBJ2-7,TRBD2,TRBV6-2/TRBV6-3,CASSDGLAVHEQYF,TGTGCCAGCAGCGACGGACTAGCGGTCCACGAGCAGTACTTC
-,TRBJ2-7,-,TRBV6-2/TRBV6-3,CASSRLAQSGPRSYEQYF,TGTGCCAGCAGCCGCCTGGCCCAATCAGGGCCCCGCTCGTACGAGCAGTACTTC
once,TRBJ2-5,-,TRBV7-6,CASSKAPGNGETQYF,TGTGCCAGCAGCAAAGCTCCAGGAAACGGAGAGACCCAGTACTTC
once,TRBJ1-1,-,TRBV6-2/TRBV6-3,CASTPRDRPENTEAFF,TGTGCCAGCACCCCCAGGGATCGGCCGGAGAACACTGAAGCTTTCTTT
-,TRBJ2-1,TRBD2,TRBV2,CASSLGAGANEQFF,TGTGCCAGCAGTCTGGGAGCGGGAGCCAATGAGCAGTTCTTC
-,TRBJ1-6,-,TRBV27,CASRLQGPGNNSPLHF,TGTGCCAGCAGATTACAAGGCCCAGGTAATAATTCACCCCTCCACTTT
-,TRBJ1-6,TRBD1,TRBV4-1,CASSQDLRGLGSPLHF,TGCGCCAGCAGCCAAGATTTGAGGGGGCTCGGTTCACCCCTCCACTTT
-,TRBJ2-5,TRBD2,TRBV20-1,CSASGSGRAGKRETQYF,TGCAGTGCTAGTGGTAGCGGGAGGGCGGGCAAGCGGGAGACCCAGTACTTC
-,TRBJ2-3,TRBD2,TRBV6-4,CASSEAGGTDTQYF,TGTGCCAGCAGTGAAGCGGGGGGCACAGATACGCAGTATTTT
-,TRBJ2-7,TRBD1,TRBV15,CATSRGNQGAGEQYF,TGTGCCACCAGCAGGGGCAACCAGGGGGCGGGCGAGCAGTACTTC
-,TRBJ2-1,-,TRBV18,CASSSYQPGSHLDEQFF,TGTGCCAGCTCATCTTACCAACCAGGGTCCCATCTCGATGAGCAGTTCTTC